This T cell receptor beta chain came from a study of vaccination effects on CD4 cells after COVID-19. V shed 3 bases and J shed 6 bases, with 22 bases lying between them. There are 17 residues in the CDR3. Germline V gene data show CDR1 as LNHDA and CDR2 as SQIVND (reference sequence). Findings of the study overall: Healthy vaccinees showed cross-reactivity with common cold coronaviruses in only 1 of 255 vaccine-induced clones.

Antigen-specific CD4+ T cells were expanded (with viral peptide pools) by the ViraFEST assay ahead of sequencing. Once cultured for 10 days, the cells underwent separation to obtain CD4+ T cells. Testing of the vaccine recipients showed negative nucleocapsid antibodies and no prior SARS-CoV-2 infection. Cultures got half-medium changes with IL-2 on days 3 and 7. Data came from immunoSEQ multiplex PCR; TCRdb stores just in-frame clones and leaves some out. The sample contains roughly 50,000 clones, 79% of which appear only once. On this clone: The target antigen is unknown.

J is TRBJ2-3 and V is TRBV19; D possibly corresponds to TRBD2 (5 bases). This receptor was identified in a human donor who received a COVID-19 vaccine. Sequences were derived from CD4+ T cells from PBMCs cultured with HCoV-OC43 spike peptides, sampled before COVID-19 vaccination. Subset described: HCoV-OC43 spike overlapping peptide pool stimulation. CDR3 protein: CASSMTGSGRVADTQYF. The CDR3 nucleotides are TGTGCCAGTAGTATGACCGGAAGTGGGCGGGTGGCGGATACGCAGTATTTT.